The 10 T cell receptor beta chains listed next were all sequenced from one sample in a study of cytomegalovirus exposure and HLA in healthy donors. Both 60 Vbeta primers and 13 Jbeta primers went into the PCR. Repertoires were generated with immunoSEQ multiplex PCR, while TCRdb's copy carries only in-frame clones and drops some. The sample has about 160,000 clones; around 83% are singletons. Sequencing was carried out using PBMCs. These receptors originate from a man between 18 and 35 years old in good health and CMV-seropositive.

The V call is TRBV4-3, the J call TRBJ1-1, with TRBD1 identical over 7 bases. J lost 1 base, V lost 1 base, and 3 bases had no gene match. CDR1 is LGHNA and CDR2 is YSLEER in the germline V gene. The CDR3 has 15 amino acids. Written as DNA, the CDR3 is TGCGCCAGCAGCCAAGGTGACAGGGCGAACACTGAAGCTTTCTTT. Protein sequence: CASSQGDRANTEAFF.

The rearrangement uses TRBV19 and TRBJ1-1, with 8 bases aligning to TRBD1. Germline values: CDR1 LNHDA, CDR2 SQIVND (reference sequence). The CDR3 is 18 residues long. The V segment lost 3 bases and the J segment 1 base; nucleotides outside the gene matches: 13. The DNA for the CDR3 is TGTGCCAGTAGTATGGGCCGGACAGGGAGTATTAAGAACACTGAAGCTTTCTTT. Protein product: CASSMGRTGSIKNTEAFF. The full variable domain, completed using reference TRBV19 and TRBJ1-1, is DGGITQSPKYLFRKEGQNVTLSCEQNLNHDAMYWYRQDPGQGLRLIYYSQIVNDFQKGDIAEGYSVSREKKESFPLTVTSAQKNPTAFYLCASSMGRTGSIKNTEAFFGQGTRLTVV.

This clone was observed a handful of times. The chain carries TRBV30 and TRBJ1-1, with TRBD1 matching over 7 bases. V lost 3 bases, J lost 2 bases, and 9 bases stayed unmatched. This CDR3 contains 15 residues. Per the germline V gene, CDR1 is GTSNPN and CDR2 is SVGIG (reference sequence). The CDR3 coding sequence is TGTGCCTGGAGCCCCCGGACAGGATTTAACACTGAAGCTTTCTTT. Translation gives CAWSPRTGFNTEAFF.

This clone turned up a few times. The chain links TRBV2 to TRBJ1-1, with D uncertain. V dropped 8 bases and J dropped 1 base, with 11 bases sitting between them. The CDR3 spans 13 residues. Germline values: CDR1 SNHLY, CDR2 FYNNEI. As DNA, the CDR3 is TGTGCCAGCCCTCCCCGGGGGAACACTGAAGCTTTCTTT. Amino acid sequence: CASPPRGNTEAFF.

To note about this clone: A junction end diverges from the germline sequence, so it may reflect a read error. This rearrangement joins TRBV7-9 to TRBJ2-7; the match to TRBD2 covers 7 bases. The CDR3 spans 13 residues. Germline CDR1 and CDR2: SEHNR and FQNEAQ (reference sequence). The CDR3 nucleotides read TGTTCCAGCAGCCTCGGGGGGTCATACGAGCAGTACTTC. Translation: CSSSLGGSYEQYF.

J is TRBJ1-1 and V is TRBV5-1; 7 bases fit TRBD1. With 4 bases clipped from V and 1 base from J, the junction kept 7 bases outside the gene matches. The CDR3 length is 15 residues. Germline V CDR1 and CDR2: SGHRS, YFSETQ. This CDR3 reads CASSRTGTENTEAFF. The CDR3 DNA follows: TGCGCCAGCAGCCGAACCGGGACAGAGAACACTGAAGCTTTCTTT.

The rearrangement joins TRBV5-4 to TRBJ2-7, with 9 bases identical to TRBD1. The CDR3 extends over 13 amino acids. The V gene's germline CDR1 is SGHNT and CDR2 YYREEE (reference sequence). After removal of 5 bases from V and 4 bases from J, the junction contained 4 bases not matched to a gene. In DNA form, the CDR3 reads TGTGCCAGCAGGTCGACAGGGGGTTACGAGCAGTACTTC. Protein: CASRSTGGYEQYF.

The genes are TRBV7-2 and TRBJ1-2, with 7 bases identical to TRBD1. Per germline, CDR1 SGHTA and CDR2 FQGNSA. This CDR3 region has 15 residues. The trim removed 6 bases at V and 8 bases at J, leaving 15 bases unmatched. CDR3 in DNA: TGTGCCAGCAGTCGAGGGGGCCTCGAGGGAGAGGGCTACACCTTC. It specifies CASSRGGLEGEGYTF.

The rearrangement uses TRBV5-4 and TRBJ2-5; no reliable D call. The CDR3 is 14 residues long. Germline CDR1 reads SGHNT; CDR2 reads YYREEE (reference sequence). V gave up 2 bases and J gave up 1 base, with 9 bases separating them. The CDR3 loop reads CASSFPFPQETQYF. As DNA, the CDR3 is TGTGCCAGCAGCTTCCCGTTCCCCCAAGAGACCCAGTACTTC. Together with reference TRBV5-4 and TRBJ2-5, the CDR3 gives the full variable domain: ETGVTQSPTHLIKTRGQQVTLRCSSQSGHNTVSWYQQALGQGPQFIFQYYREEENGRGNFPPRFSGLQFPNYSSELNVNALELDDSALYLCASSFPFPQETQYFGPGTRLLVL.

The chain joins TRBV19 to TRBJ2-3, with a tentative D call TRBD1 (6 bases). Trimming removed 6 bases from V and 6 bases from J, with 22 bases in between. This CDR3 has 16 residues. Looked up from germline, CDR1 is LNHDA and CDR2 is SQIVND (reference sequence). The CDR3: CASSLRRDIDFDTQYF. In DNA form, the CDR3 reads TGTGCCAGTAGCCTGCGCCGGGACATCGATTTCGATACGCAGTATTTT.